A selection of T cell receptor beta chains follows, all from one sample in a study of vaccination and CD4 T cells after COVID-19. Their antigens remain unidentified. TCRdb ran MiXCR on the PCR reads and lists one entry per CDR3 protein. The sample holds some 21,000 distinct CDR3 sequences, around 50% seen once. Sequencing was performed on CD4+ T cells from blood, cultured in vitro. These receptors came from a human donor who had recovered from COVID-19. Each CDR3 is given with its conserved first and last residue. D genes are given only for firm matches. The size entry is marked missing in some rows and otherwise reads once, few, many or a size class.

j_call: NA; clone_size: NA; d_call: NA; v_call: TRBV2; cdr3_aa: CASSGQQLTQPQYF
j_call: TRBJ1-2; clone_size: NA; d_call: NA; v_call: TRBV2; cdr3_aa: CASSGADSYLYGYTF
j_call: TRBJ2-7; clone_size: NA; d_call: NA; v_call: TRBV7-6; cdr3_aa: CASSPNPGDYEQYF
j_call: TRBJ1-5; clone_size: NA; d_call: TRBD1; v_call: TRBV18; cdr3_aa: CASSLSRTGDSNQPQHF
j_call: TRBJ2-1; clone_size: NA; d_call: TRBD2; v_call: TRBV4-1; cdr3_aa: CASSQTSGRAYEQFF
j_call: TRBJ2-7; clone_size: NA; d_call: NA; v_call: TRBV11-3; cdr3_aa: CASSRGDGSYEQYF
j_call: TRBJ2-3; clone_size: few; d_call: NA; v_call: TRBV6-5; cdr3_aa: CASSYYGTTTDTQYF
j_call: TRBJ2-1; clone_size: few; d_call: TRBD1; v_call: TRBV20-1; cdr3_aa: CSANHRTGPSSYNEQFF
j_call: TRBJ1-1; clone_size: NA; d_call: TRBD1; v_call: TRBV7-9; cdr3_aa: CASSPDTGGRAFF
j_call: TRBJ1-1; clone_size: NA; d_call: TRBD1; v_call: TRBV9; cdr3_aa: CATDRGYGTEAFF
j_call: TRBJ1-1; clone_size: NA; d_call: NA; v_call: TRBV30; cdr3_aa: CAWSVWNLNTEAFF
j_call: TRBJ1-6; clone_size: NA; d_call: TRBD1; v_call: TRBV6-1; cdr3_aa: CASRRGTELGSPLHF
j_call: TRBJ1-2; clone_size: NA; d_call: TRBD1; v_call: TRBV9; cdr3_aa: CASSVSGRGPSGYTF
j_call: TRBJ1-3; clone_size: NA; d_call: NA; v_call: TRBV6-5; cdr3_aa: CASSYRLRSGNTIYF
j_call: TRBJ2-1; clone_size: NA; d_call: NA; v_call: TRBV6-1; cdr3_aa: CASTGRVNEQFF
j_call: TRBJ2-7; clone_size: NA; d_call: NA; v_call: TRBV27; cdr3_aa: CASSARGGISPYEQYF
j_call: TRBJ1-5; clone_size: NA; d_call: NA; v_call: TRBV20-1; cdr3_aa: CSAQLQGLLVDQPQHF
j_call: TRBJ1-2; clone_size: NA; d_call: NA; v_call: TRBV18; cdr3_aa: CASSPGAVNYGYTF
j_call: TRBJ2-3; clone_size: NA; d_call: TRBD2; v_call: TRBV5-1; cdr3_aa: CASRVGGFGDTQYF
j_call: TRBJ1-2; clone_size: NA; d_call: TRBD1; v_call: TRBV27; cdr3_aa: CASSFLSGQGTLGYTF
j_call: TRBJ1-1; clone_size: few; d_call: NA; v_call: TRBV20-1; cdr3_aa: CSAPTGIYTEAFF
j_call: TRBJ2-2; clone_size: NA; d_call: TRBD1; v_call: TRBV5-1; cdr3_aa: CASSFRTGGAGGELFF
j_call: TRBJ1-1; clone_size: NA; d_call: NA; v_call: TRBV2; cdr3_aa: CASSDGGNTEAFF
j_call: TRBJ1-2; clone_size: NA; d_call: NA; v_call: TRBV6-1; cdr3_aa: CATNERSGGGYTF
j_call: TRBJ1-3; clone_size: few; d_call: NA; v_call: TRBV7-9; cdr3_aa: CASSFGSLDGNTIYF
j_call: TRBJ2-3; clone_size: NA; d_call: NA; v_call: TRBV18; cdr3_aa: CASSPGVSDTQYF
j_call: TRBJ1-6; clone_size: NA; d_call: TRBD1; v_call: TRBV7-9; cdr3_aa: CASSLTGGVTPLHF
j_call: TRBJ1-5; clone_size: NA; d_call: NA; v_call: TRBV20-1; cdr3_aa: CSARDPGPSRSQPQHF
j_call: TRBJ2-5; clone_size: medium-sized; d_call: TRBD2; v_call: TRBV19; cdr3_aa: CASSMGSAGETRSSQYF
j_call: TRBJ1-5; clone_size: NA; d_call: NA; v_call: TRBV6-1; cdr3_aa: CASSRVGGNQPQHF
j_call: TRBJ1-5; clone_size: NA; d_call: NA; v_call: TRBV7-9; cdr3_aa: CASSSDAGPQHF
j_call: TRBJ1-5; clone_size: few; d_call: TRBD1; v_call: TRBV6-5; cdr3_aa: CASSYRGRGQPQHF
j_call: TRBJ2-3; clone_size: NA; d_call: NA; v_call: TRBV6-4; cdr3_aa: CASSDSSADTQYF